Here is one T cell receptor beta chain with its context. This entry belongs to a study of siplizumab effects on memory and regulatory T cells. Profiled with immunoSEQ multiplex PCR; TCRdb holds only in-frame clones, not every one. Among about 120,000 clones listed, 85% to 95% were seen once. V gave up 7 bases and J gave up 1 base; unmatched junction bases: 2. Germline V gives CDR1 SGHRS, CDR2 YFSETQ. The CDR3 totals 14 residues. The receptor was isolated from a human donor in good health. The chain joins TRBV5-1 to TRBJ2-3, with 11 bases fitting TRBD2. The sample consisted of non-Treg CD4+ T cells sorted from blood. The CDR3 DNA is TGCGCCAGCGGTAGCGGGGGGGGCACAGATACGCAGTATTTT. Translation gives CASGSGGGTDTQYF.